This TCR beta chain was profiled in a study of blood T cell repertoires in COVID-19. Germline CDR1 is SNHLY and CDR2 is FYNNEI. Trimming at V came to 5 bases and at J to 4 bases, leaving 6 bases not matched to a gene. The CDR3 is 14 amino acids. Sequencing was performed with immunoSEQ multiplex PCR; in TCRdb, only in-frame clones are kept and a portion is missing. Of more than 150,000 clones listed, more than 70% were seen once; the top ten hold 2.5% to 3.5%. This receptor was taken from a woman older than 75 with active or convalescent COVID-19. This chain connects TRBV2 to TRBJ1-1, with 8 bases lining up with TRBD1. The sample consisted of peripheral blood. DNA for the CDR3: TGTGCCAGCAGTTCAACAGGGGGGATCACTGAAGCTTTCTTT. Its protein product is CASSSTGGITEAFF.